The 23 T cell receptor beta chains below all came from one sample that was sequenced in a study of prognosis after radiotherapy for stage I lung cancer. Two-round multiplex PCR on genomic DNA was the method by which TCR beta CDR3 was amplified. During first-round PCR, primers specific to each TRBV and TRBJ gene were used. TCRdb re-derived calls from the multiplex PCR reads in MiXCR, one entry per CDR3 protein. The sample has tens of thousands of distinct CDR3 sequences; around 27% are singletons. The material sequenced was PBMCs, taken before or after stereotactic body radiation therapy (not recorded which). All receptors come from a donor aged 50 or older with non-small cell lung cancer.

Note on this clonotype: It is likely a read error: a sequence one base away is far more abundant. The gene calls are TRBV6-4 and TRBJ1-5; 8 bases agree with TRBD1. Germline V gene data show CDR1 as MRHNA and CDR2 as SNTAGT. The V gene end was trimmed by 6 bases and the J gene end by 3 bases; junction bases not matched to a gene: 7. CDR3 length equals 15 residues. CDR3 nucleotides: TGTGCCAGCAGCCCACTGGACAGGGACAATCAGCCCCAGCATTTT. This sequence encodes CASSPLDRDNQPQHF.

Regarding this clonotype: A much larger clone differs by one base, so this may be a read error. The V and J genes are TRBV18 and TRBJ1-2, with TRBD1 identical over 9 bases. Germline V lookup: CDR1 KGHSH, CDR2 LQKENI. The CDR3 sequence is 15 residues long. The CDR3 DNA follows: TGTGTCAGCTCTCCCACACCACAGGGGGCGGAAGGCTACACCTTC. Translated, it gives CVSSPTPQGAEGYTF.

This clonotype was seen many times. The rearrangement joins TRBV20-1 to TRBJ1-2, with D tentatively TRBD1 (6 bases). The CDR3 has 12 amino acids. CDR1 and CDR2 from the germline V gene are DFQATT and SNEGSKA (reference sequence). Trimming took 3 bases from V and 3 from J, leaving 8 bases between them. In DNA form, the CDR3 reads TGCAGTGCTAGTCCAGGGGACTATGGCTACACCTTC. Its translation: CSASPGDYGYTF.

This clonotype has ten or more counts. CDR3 region: CASSQVSLAGAKETQYF. The CDR3 DNA is TGTGCCAGCAGCCAAGTCAGTCTAGCGGGGGCAAAGGAGACCCAGTACTTC. The rearrangement joins TRBV4-2 to TRBJ2-5, with 10 bases that match TRBD2. Trimming removed 1 base from V and 5 bases from J; junction bases left unmatched: 10. Germline CDR1 and CDR2: LGHNA and YNFKEQ. CDR3 size: 17 residues.

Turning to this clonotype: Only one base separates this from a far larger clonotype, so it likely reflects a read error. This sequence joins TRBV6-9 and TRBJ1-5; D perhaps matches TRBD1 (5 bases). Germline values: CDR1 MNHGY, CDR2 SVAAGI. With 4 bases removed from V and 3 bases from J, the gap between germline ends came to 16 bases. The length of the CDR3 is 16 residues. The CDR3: CASSSYLGHTNQPQHF. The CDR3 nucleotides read TGTGCCAGCAGTTCATATCTTGGACATACCAATCAGCCCCAGCATTTT.

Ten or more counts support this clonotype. The chain's CDR3 is CASSPGGTSPYNEQFF. The CDR3 bases are TGTGCCAGCAGCCCCGGGGGTACTAGTCCCTACAATGAGCAGTTCTTC. The chain joins TRBV6-2 or TRBV6-3 to TRBJ2-1, with D maybe TRBD2 (6 bases). CDR3 length: 16 amino acids. Germline V gene data show CDR1 as MNHEY and CDR2 as SVGEGT. V lost 6 bases to trimming and J lost 2 bases, with 17 bases between them.

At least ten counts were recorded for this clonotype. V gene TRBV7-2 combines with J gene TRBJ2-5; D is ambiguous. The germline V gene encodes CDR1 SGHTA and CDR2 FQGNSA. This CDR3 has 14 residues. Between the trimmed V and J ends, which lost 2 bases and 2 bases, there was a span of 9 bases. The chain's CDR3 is CASSLSVKQETQYF. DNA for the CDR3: TGTGCCAGCAGCTTAAGCGTAAAACAAGAGACCCAGTACTTC.

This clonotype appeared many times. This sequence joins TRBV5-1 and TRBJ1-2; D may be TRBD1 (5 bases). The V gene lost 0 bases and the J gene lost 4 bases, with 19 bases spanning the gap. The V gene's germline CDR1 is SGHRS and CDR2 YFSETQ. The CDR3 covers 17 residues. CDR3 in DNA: TGCGCCAGCAGCTTGGGACCCCAGGGAAGGACTCGCTATGGCTACACCTTC. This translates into CASSLGPQGRTRYGYTF.

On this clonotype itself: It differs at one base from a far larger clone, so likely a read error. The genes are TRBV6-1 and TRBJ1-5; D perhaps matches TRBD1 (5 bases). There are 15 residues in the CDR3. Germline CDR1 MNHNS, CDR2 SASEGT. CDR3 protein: CASSYPGKGNQHQHF. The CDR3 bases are TGTGCCAGCAGTTATCCGGGGAAGGGGAATCAGCACCAGCATTTT.

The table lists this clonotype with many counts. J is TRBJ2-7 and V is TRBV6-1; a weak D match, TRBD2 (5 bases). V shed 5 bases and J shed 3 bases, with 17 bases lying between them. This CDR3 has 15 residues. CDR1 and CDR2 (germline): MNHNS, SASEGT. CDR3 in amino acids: CASSLVRGAHYEQYF. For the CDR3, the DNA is TGTGCCAGCAGTCTCGTCCGGGGTGCCCACTACGAGCAGTACTTC.

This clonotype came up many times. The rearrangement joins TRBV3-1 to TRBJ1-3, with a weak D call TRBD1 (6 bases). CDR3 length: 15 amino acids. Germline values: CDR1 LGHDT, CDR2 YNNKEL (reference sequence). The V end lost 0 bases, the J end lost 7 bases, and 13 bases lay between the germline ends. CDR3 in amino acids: CASSQEGTRANTIYF. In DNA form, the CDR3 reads TGTGCCAGCAGCCAAGAAGGGACAAGGGCCAACACCATATATTTT.

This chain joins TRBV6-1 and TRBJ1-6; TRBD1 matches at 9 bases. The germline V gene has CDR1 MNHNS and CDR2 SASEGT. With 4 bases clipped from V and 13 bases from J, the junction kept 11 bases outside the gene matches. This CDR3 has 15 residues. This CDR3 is CASSGGQGHVSPLHF. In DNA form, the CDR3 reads TGTGCCAGCAGTGGTGGACAGGGGCATGTGTCGCCCCTCCACTTT.

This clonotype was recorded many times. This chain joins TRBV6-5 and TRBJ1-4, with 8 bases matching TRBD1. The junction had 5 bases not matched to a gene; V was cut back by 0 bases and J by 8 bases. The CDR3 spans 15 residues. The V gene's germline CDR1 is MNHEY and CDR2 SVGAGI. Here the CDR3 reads CASSYSAGGKEKLFF. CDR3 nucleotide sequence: TGTGCCAGCAGTTACTCCGCAGGGGGCAAGGAAAAACTGTTTTTT.

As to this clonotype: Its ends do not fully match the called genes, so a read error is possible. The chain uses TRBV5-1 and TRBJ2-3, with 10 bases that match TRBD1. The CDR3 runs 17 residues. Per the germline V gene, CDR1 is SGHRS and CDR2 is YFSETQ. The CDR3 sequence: CDSSLGDGTGVPDTQYF. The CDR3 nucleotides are TGCGACAGCAGCTTGGGGGACGGGACAGGGGTCCCGGATACGCAGTATTTT.

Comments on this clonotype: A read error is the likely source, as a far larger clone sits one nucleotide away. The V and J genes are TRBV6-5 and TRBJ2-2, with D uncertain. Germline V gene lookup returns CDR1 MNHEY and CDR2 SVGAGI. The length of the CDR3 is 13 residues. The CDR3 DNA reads TGTGCCGTCCACAAGGAGAACACCGTGGAGCTGTTTTTT. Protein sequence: CAVHKENTVELFF.

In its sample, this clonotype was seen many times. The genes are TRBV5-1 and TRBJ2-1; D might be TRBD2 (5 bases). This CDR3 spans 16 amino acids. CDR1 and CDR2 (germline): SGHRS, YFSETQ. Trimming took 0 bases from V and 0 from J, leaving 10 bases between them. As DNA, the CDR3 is TGCGCCAGCAGCTTGGGGGCGGGCAGCTCCTACAATGAGCAGTTCTTC. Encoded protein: CASSLGAGSSYNEQFF.

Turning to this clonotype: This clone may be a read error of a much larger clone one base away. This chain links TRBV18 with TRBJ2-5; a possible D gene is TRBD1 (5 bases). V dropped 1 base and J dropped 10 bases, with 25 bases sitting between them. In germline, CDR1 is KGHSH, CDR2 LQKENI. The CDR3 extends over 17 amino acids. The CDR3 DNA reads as TGTGCCAGCTCACCACGCGGCCTTCGACAGCCTTTAGGGAACCAGTACTTC. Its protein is CASSPRGLRQPLGNQYF. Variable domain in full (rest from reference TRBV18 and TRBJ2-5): NAGVMQNPRHLVRRRGQEARLRCSPMKGHSHVYWYRQLPEEGLKFMVYLQKENIIDESGMPKERFSAEFPKEGPSILRIQQVVRGDSAAYFCASSPRGLRQPLGNQYFGPGTRLLVL.

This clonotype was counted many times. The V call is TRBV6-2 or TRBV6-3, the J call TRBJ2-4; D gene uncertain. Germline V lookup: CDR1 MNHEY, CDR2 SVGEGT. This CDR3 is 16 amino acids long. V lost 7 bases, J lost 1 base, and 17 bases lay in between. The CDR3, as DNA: TGTGCCAGCACATTGGCAGGCTCGGCGGCCAAAAACATTCAGTACTTC. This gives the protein CASTLAGSAAKNIQYF.

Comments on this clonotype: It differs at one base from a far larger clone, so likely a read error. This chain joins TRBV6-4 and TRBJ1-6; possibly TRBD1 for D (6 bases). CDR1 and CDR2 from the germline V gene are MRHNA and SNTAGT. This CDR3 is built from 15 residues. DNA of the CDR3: TGTGCCAGCAGTGAATACAGGGCCGATAATTCACGCCTCCACTTT. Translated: CASSEYRADNSRLHF.

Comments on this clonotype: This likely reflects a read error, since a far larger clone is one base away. The CDR3: CTSSQGGGNTIYF. DNA of the CDR3: TGTACCAGCAGTCAGGGTGGAGGAAACACCATATATTTT. The chain couples TRBV6-8 to TRBJ1-3; possibly TRBD1 for D (5 bases). The CDR3 is 13 residues long. Germline CDR1 reads MNHGY; CDR2 reads SAAAGT.

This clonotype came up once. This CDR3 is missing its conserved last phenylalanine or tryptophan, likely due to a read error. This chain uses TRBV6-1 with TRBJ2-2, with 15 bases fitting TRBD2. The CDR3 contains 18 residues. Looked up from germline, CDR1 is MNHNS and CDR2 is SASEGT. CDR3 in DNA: TGTGCCAGCAGTGTGGGACTAGCGGGGGGCCGGAACTCCGGGGAGCTGTTTCTT. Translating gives CASSVGLAGGRNSGELFL.

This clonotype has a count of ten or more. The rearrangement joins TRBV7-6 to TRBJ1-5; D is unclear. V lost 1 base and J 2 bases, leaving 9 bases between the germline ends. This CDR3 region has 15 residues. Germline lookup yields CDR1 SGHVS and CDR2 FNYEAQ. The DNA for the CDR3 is TGTGCCAGCAGCTTAGATGTTGGTGGCAATCAGCCCCAGCATTTT. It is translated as CASSLDVGGNQPQHF.

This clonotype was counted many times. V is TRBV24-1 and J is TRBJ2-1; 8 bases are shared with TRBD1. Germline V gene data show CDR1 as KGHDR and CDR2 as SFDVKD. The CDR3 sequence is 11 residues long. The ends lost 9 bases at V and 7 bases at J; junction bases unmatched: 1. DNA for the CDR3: TGTGCCACCGGACAGGGTAATGAGCAGTTCTTC. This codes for CATGQGNEQFF.